Reported below is one T cell receptor beta chain. Its antigen is as yet unknown. This record comes from a study of glioma-infiltrating T cells. This CDR3 has 14 residues. Trimming left V 6 bases short and J 5 bases short, with 14 bases between. Germline values: CDR1 MNHNS, CDR2 SASEGT. Using RNA template, CDR3s of TCR alpha and beta were amplified with iRepertoire arm-PCR. One-step reverse transcription and amplification started from around 100-400 ng of tissue mRNA or PBMC total RNA. One entry per CDR3 protein, called by TCRdb with MiXCR from the multiplex PCR reads. The table has about 110,000 distinct CDR3 sequences, 25% to 30% seen once. Study-wide results and limits: Above-expected tissue-blood divergence occurred in all gliomas, most in low-grade ones. CDR3 overlap between tissue and blood was very small.

The sequenced sample consisted of glioma tissue, nonneoplastic brain tissue, or PBMCs (not recorded which). This receptor was identified in a human donor with low-grade glioma or glioblastoma, undergoing nonglioma brain surgery, or in good health (not recorded which). The chain is built from TRBV6-1 and TRBJ1-5, with a possible D match to TRBD1 (5 bases). The CDR3 protein is CASRDQGTHQPQHF. In DNA, the CDR3 is TGTGCCAGCAGAGATCAAGGGACCCATCAGCCCCAGCATTTT.